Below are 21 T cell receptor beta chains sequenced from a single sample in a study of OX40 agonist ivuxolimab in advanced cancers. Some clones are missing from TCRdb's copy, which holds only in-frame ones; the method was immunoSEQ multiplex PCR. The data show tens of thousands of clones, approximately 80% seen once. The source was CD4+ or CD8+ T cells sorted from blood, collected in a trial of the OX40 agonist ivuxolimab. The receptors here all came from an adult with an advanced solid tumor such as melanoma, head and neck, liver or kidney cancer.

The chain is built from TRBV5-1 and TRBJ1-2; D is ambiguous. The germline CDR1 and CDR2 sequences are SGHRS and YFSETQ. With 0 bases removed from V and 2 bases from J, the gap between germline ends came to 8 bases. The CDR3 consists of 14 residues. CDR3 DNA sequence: TGCGCCAGCAGCTTGGAATCTCAAAACTATGGCTACACCTTC. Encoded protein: CASSLESQNYGYTF.

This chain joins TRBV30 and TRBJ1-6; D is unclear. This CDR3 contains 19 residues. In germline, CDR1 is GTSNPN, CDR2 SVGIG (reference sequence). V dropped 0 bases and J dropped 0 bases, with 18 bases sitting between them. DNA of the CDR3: TGTGCCTGGAGTGTGTCCAGGATCTTTCAAAGCTCCTATAATTCACCCCTCCACTTT. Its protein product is CAWSVSRIFQSSYNSPLHF.

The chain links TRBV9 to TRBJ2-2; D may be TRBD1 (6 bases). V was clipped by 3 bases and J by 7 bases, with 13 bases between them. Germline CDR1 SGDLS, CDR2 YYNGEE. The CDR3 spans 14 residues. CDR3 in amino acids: CASSDRVEGGELFF. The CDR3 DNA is TGTGCCAGCAGCGACAGGGTTGAGGGCGGGGAGCTGTTTTTT.

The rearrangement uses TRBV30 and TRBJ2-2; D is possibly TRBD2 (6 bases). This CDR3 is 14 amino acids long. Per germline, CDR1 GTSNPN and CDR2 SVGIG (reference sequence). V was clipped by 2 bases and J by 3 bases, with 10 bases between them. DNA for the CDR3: TGTGCCTGGAGTTCGGGGGATCACACCGGGGAGCTGTTTTTT. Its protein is CAWSSGDHTGELFF.

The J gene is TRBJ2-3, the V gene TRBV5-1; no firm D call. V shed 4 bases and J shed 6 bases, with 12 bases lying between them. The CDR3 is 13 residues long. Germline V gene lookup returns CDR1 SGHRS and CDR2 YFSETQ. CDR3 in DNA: TGCGCCAGCAGCCCCGAACGCGCGGATACGCAGTATTTT. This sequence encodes CASSPERADTQYF.

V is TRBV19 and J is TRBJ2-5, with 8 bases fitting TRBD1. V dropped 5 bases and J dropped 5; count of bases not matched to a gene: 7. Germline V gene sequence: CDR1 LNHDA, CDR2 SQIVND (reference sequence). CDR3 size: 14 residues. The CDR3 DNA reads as TGTGCCAGTAGTTCTCAGGGGGCGAGGGAGACCCAGTACTTC. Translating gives CASSSQGARETQYF.

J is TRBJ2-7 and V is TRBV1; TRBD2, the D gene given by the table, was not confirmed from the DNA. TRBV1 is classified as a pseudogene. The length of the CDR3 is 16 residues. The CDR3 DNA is TGCACCAGCAGCCAGAAGCGGGAGGTAGTTGTCTACGAGCAGTACTTC. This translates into CTSSQKREVVVYEQYF.

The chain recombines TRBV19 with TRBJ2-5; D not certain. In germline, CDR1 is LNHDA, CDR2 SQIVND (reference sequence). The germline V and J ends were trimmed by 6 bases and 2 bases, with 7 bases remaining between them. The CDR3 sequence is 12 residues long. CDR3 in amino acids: CASSALQETQYF. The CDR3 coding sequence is TGTGCCAGTAGCGCCCTACAAGAGACCCAGTACTTC.

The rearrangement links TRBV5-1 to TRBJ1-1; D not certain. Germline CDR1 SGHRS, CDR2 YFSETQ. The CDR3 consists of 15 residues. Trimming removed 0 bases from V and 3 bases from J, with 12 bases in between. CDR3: CASSLDGQKDTEAFF. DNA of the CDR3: TGCGCCAGCAGCTTGGATGGTCAAAAGGACACTGAAGCTTTCTTT. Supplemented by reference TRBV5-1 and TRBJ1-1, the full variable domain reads KAGVTQTPRYLIKTRGQQVTLSCSPISGHRSVSWYQQTPGQGLQFLFEYFSETQRNKGNFPGRFSGRQFSNSRSEMNVSTLELGDSALYLCASSLDGQKDTEAFFGQGTRLTVV.

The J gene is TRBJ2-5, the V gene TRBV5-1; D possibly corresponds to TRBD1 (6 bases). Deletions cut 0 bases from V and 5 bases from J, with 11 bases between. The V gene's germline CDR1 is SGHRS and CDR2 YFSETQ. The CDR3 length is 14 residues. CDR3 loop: CASSLGQVGETQYF. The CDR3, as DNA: TGCGCCAGCAGCTTGGGACAGGTGGGGGAGACCCAGTACTTC.

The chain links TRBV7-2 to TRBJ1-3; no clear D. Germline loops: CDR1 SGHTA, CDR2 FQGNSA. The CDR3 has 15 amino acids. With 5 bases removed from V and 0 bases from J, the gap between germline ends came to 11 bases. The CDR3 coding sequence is TGTGCCAGCAGCCCCATAGCCAGCTCTGGAAACACCATATATTTT. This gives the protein CASSPIASSGNTIYF.

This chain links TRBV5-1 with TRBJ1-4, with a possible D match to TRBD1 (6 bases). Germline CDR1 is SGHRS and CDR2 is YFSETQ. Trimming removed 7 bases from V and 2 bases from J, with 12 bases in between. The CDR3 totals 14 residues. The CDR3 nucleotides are TGCGCCAGCCGAATGGGGGGCACTAATGAAAAACTGTTTTTT. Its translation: CASRMGGTNEKLFF.

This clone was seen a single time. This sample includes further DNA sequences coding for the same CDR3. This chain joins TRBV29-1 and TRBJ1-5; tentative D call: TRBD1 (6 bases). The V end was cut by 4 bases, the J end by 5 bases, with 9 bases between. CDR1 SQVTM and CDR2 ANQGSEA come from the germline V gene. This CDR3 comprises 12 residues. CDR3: CSVGGGDQPQHF. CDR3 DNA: TGCAGCGTTGGGGGGGGCGATCAGCCCCAGCATTTT.

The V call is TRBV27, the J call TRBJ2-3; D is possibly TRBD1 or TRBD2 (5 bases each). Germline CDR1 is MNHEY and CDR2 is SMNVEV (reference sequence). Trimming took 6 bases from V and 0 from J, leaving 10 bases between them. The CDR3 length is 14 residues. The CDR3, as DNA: TGTGCCAGCAGGAGACAGCGGAGCACAGATACGCAGTATTTT. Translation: CASRRQRSTDTQYF.

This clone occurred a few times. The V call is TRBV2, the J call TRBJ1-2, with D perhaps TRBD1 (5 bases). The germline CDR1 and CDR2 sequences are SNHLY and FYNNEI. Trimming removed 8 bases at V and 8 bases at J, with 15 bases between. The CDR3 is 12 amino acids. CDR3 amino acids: CASRDSLGGYTF. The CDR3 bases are TGTGCCAGCCGGGACTCTCTCGGGGGCTACACCTTC.

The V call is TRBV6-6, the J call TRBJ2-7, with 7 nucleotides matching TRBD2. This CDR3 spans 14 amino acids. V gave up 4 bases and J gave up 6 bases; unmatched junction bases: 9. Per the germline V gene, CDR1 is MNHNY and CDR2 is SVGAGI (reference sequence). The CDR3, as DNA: TGTGCCAGCAGTTTTCAAGCGGGATCCCCCGAGCAGTACTTC. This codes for CASSFQAGSPEQYF.

CDR3 bases: TGTGCCAGTGCCGGACAGGGAAATTACGAGCAGTACTTC. Its translation: CASAGQGNYEQYF. The genes are TRBV19 and TRBJ2-7, with TRBD1 matching 8 bases. The germline V gene encodes CDR1 LNHDA and CDR2 SQIVND (reference sequence). The CDR3 extends over 13 amino acids. Trimming at V came to 8 bases and at J to 4 bases, leaving 7 bases not matched to a gene.

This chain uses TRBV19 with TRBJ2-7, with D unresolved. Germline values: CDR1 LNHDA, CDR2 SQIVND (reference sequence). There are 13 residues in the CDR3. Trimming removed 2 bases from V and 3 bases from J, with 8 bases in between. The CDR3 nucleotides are TGTGCCAGTAGTATATCTGGCGTCTACGAGCAGTACTTC. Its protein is CASSISGVYEQYF.

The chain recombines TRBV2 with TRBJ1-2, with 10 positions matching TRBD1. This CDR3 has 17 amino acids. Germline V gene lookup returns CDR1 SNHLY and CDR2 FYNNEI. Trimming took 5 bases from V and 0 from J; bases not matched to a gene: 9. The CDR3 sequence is CASSLRDRGLSNYGYTF. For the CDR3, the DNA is TGTGCCAGCAGTCTCCGGGACAGGGGCCTCTCTAACTATGGCTACACCTTC.

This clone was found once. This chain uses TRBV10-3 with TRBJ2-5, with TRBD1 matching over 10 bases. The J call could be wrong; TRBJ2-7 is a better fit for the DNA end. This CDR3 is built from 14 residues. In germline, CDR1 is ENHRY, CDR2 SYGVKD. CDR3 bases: TGTGCCATCAACACCGGGACAGGGGTCTACGAGCAGTACTTC. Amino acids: CAINTGTGVYEQYF.

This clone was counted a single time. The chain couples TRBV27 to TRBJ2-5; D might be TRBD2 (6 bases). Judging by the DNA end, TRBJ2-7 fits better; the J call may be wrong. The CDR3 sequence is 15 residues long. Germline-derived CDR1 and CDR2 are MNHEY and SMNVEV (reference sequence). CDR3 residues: CASSLGGGFAYEQYF. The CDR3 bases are TGTGCCAGCAGTTTAGGTGGGGGGTTCGCCTACGAGCAGTACTTC.